This T cell receptor (beta chain) was sequenced in a study of blood T cells in healthy people across ages. The study's findings and limits: Estimates based on one million T cells were treated as lower bounds.

Each donor had around 10 milliliters of peripheral blood drawn. At least 7 million PBMCs were isolated per sample. This clonotype was observed a few times. Its antigen remains unknown. It was with a sample-barcoded 5' primer and a J-beta primer mix that a second PCR of about 7 to 12 cycles was run. Every single cDNA molecule received a tag from a template-switch adaptor with 12 random nucleotides. MiXCR, run by TCRdb on the 5' RACE reads, gives a single entry per CDR3 protein. The data hold around 1,800,000 distinct CDR3 sequences, with approximately 39% observed a single time. Germline CDR1 SQVTM, CDR2 ANQGSEA. With 2 bases removed from V and 4 bases from J, the gap between germline ends came to 17 bases. CDR3 length: 15 amino acids.

The chain combines TRBV29-1 with TRBJ2-5, with D possibly matching TRBD1 (5 bases). The sample comprised blood. This TCR derives from a human donor in good health. CDR3 loop: CSVESSRVSGETQYF. The CDR3 nucleotides read TGCAGCGTTGAAAGCAGCAGGGTATCAGGAGAGACCCAGTACTTC.